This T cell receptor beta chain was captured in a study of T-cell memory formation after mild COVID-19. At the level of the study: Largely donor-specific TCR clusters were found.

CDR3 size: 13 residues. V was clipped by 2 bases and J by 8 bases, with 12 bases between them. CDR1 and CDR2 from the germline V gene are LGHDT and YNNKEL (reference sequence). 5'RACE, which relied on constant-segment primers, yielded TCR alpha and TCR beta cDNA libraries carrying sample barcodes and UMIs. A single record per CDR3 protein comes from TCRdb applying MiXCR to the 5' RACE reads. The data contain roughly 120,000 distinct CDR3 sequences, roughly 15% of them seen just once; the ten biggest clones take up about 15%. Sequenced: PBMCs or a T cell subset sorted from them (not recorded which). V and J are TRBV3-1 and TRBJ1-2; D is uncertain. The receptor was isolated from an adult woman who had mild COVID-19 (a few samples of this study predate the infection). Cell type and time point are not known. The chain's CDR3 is CASSQSGGLGYTF. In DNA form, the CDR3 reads TGTGCCAGCAGCCAATCTGGAGGGTTGGGCTACACCTTC.